This TCR beta chain comes out of a study of T cell responses to AZD1222 COVID-19 vaccine. Germline CDR1 and CDR2: SNHLY and FYNNEI. The ends were cut back, 7 bases at V and 3 bases at J, with 16 bases in the middle. This CDR3 is built from 15 residues. Method: immunoSEQ multiplex PCR; TCRdb's copy keeps in-frame clones and lacks some. The table shows roughly 150,000 clones, with almost 95% occurring only once. This sequence was found in an adult who received the AZD1222 COVID-19 vaccine. The V and J genes are TRBV2 and TRBJ1-5, with a possible D match to TRBD1 (6 bases). Here the sequenced sample was peripheral blood, taken 28 days after the second AZD1222 dose. CDR3 DNA sequence: TGTGCCAGCAAGGAGGGGGACACCCCCAATCAGCCCCAGCATTTT. Residues: CASKEGDTPNQPQHF.